This T cell receptor (beta chain) comes out of a study of post-analysis software for immune sequencing data. Study summary: Relapsing-remitting, secondary progressive and progressive-relapsing courses of multiple sclerosis were included. General study points: Patients used five TRBV segments, including TRBV5-6, TRBV5-1 and TRBV20-1, more often than controls. Controls' normalized Chao1 diversity significantly exceeded that of multiple sclerosis patients. The authors found that F measure strongly co-clustered same-batch samples.

Libraries were made from TCR beta cDNA, and they carried unique molecular identifiers. TCRdb fed the PCR reads into MiXCR, producing one record per CDR3 protein. The data show 800,000 to 950,000 distinct CDR3 sequences, about 57% seen once. After removal of 6 bases from V and 6 bases from J, the junction contained 9 bases not matched to a gene. CDR1 SQVTM and CDR2 ANQGSEA come from the germline V gene. This CDR3 is 13 amino acids long. Only a few counts were recorded for this clonotype. No antigen is known for it. The sample consisted of blood. The sequence was collected from a girl under 18 with multiple sclerosis. This rearrangement joins TRBV29-1 to TRBJ2-7, with 9 bases identical to TRBD1. The CDR3 DNA reads as TGCAGCGTGGCCCCCCGGACAGGGGTCGAGCAGTACTTC. As protein: CSVAPRTGVEQYF.